The present T cell receptor (beta chain) was sequenced within a study of shared clonotypes between healthy human individuals. Naive CD8 isolation took CD45RO-negative cells positively selected for CCR7 and excluded terminally differentiated effector memory CD45RA+ cells. Profiled with immunoSEQ multiplex PCR; TCRdb holds only in-frame clones, not every one. The repertoire holds about 2 million clones, with approximately 94% as singletons. The germline V gene encodes CDR1 LGHNA and CDR2 YSLEER. V was trimmed by 0 bases and J by 4 bases, leaving 10 bases between them. The CDR3 length is 15 residues. The gene calls are TRBV4-3 and TRBJ2-1, with D possibly matching TRBD2 (6 bases). The source is a man younger than 30 in good health. Sample: naive CD8+ T cells sorted from blood. In DNA, the CDR3 is TGCGCCAGCAGCCAAGATGTAGCGGCATACAATGAGCAGTTCTTC. Translation gives CASSQDVAAYNEQFF.